This T cell receptor beta chain was sequenced during a study of somatic mutations in cytotoxic T cells in rheumatoid arthritis. Study-wide points: A significant difference in CD8+ T-cell clonality was not found between rheumatoid arthritis patients and age-matched healthy controls.

The ends were cut back, 1 base at V and 3 bases at J, with 12 bases in the middle. The CDR3 extends over 15 amino acids. The germline V gene encodes CDR1 SEHNR and CDR2 FQNEAQ (reference sequence). This clone was counted between two and nine times. Its antigen is not known. Only in-frame clones appear in the TCRdb table, and some are missing; sequencing was by immunoSEQ multiplex PCR. The sample holds tens of thousands of clones; 75% to 85% are singletons and the top ten take more than 6.5%. The sample comprised CD8+ T cells sorted from blood. The source is an adult with rheumatoid arthritis. This chain connects TRBV7-9 to TRBJ1-2, with D possibly matching TRBD1 (5 bases). CDR3 in amino acids: CASSLGSTGDYGYTF. The CDR3 DNA is TGTGCCAGCAGCTTAGGTTCCACAGGCGACTATGGCTACACCTTC.